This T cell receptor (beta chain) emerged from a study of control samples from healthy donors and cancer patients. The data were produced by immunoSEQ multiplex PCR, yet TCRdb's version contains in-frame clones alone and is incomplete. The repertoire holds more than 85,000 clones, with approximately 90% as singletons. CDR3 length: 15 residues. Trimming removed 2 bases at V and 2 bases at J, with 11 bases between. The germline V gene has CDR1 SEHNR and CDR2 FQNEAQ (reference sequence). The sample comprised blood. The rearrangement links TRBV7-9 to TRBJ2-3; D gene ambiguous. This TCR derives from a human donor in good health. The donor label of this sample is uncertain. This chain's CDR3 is CASSLKRKDTDTQYF. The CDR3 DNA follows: TGTGCCAGCAGCTTAAAACGGAAAGACACAGATACGCAGTATTTT.